A selection of T cell receptor beta chains follows, all from one sample in a study of blood T cell repertoires in COVID-19. Method: immunoSEQ multiplex PCR; TCRdb's copy keeps in-frame clones and lacks some. The data contain tens of thousands of clones, 65% to 85% of them seen just once; the ten biggest clones take up around 43%. Sequencing was done on a sample of peripheral blood. The source is a man aged 65 to 85 with active or convalescent COVID-19. CDR3s leave out the opening cysteine and the closing phenylalanine or tryptophan.

cdr3_length | v_call | cdr3_aa
12 | TRBV24-1 | ATSAGFSNQPQH
14 | TRBV19 | ASRRGTGGSGEKLF
13 | TRBV7-2 | ASSSIRGGFNEQF
15 | TRBV3-1/TRBV3-2 | ASSQDGTGGAHSPLH
15 | TRBV4-2 | ASSPELAGVSTDTQY
12 | TRBV6-5 | ATKTGVTYNEQF
14 | TRBV2 | ASSESGDSYNSPLH
11 | TRBV12-3/TRBV12-4 | ASSPRGGYEQY
13 | TRBV6-1 | ASSEFVAGENGYT
13 | TRBV11-2 | ASSPPDRPNTEAF
13 | TRBV24-1 | ATAQGGGAKNIQY
14 | TRBV7-2 | ASSLVRGGAGETQY
14 | TRBV7-6 | ASSPTAGTPNEKLF
13 | TRBV5-1 | ASSLESGGYNEQF
12 | TRBV4-3 | ASSRGRGNYGYT
10 | TRBV7-9 | ASSFRDTEQY
12 | TRBV5-1 | ASKGGGENTEAF
11 | TRBV29-1 | SVEAGGVYGYT
15 | TRBV18 | ASSPLQSGSSGNTIY
14 | TRBV4-1 | ASSQVDLTTYNEQF
13 | TRBV13 | ASSFSGRVVDEQF
15 | TRBV6-1 | ASSEWTSGGHINEQF
12 | TRBV7-8 | ASRRGLADYEQY
16 | TRBV5-1 | ASSPRQGPYSGANVLT
13 | TRBV5-1 | ASSFNSNSGNTIY
14 | TRBV27 | ASSWKASGSTDTQY
15 | TRBV11-3 | ASSLSSGITNTGELF
14 | TRBV5-4 | ASSGQGGTNTGELF
12 | TRBV5-8 | ASSPTGITDTQY
11 | TRBV3-1/TRBV3-2 | ASSQDGLSPLH
10 | TRBV28 | ASHTSGYEQY
13 | TRBV24-1 | ATKAGGDLNYGYT
10 | TRBV30 | ATGGLRETQY
10 | TRBV19 | ASRTGHYGYT
14 | TRBV4-3 | ASSQEGQATAGELF
11 | TRBV7-2 | ASSLAYSHEQY
13 | TRBV7-9 | ASSLVRQGRGGYT
13 | TRBV5-1 | ASSDSGGSQETQY
12 | TRBV3-1/TRBV3-2 | ASSPRDRGEKLF
17 | TRBV27 | ASSPARLAGGPSNYEQY
12 | TRBV29-1 | SVAASGSTDTQY
13 | TRBV5-4 | ASSSGTGGTDTQY
11 | TRBV7-9 | ASSLALQETQY
13 | TRBV5-1 | ASSLGQGLSYEQY
10 | TRBV12-3/TRBV12-4 | ASSSRATEAF
10 | TRBV7-9 | ASSPYTGELF
14 | TRBV7-2 | ASSLVGTSGGRGKY
15 | TRBV5-1 | ASSWGQGEASGNTIY